Shown below are 32 T cell receptor beta chains from a single sample sequenced in a study of CD8+ T cells in alopecia areata (dated 2018 in TCRdb). What the time point label conveys for this sample: baseline before oral tofacitinib. Receptor libraries were prepared by the immunoSEQ multiplex PCR assay. RNA was extracted from all samples and reverse transcribed into cDNA as template for TCR sequencing. TCRdb took this table from immuneACCESS and kept in-frame rearrangements with V and J called. Such tables lack part of the clones; where checked against another copy, unresolved V genes explain under half of the gap, and the rest is unexplained. Counted in this sample were 100,000 to 150,000 clones; 45% to 50% of them appeared once. Jointly, the top ten make up around a sixth of the sample. The sequences come from CD8+ T cells sorted from blood, collected at week 0. These receptors were collected from a human donor with alopecia areata.

This clone was seen a handful of times. The genes are TRBV27 and TRBJ1-6, with 8 bases lining up with TRBD1. The germline CDR1 and CDR2 sequences are MNHEY and SMNVEV (reference sequence). The CDR3 consists of 14 residues. Unmatched junction bases numbered 4, after V lost 6 bases and J lost 6 bases. CDR3 DNA sequence: TGTGCCAGCAGGATGACAGGGGTTAATTCACCCCTCCACTTT. Translating it yields CASRMTGVNSPLHF.

This clone was recorded at least ten times. This chain links TRBV2 with TRBJ2-7, with unresolved D. The germline CDR1 and CDR2 sequences are SNHLY and FYNNEI. V was shortened by 3 bases and J by 1 base, with 10 bases between the two germline ends. CDR3 length: 14 amino acids. CDR3 in amino acids: CASSDWSESYEQYF. CDR3 in DNA: TGTGCCAGCAGTGATTGGTCGGAGTCCTACGAGCAGTACTTC.

The J gene is TRBJ1-2, the V gene TRBV4-1; D is unresolved. There are 14 residues in the CDR3. The V and J ends lost 1 base and 3 bases respectively, with 9 bases between them. Germline-derived CDR1 and CDR2 are MGHRA and YSYEKL. The DNA of the CDR3 is TGCGCCAGCAGCCAAGTTCGGCAGGACTATGGCTACACCTTC. Translating gives CASSQVRQDYGYTF.

DNA of the CDR3: TGTGCCAGCAGTTTAAATCCCCTCCACGAGCAGTACTTC. Translation gives CASSLNPLHEQYF. The chain couples TRBV27 to TRBJ2-7, with D uncertain. CDR3 length: 13 residues. The V gene lost 2 bases and the J gene lost 5 bases, with 10 bases spanning the gap. Per germline, CDR1 MNHEY and CDR2 SMNVEV (reference sequence).

The chain links TRBV6-5 to TRBJ2-7; D unresolved. Germline CDR1 is MNHEY and CDR2 is SVGAGI. V dropped 5 bases and J dropped 3 bases, with 14 bases sitting between them. The CDR3 sequence is 14 residues long. The CDR3 nucleotides read TGTGCCAGCAGTGAAGGACGGGTCGTCTACGAGCAGTACTTC. Protein product: CASSEGRVVYEQYF.

This clone has just a few counts. This chain links TRBV6-6 with TRBJ2-1; D remains unclear. The CDR3 length is 14 residues. The germline V and J ends were trimmed by 3 bases and 2 bases, with 8 bases remaining between them. Germline V gene data show CDR1 as MNHNY and CDR2 as SVGAGI (reference sequence). CDR3 residues: CASSYDGAYNEQFF. The CDR3 DNA is TGTGCCAGCAGTTATGACGGAGCCTACAATGAGCAGTTCTTC.

V is TRBV9 and J is TRBJ1-1; TRBD1 is a possible D gene (5 bases). Germline CDR1 reads SGDLS; CDR2 reads YYNGEE. The CDR3 runs to 17 residues. Trimming removed 0 bases at V and 0 bases at J, with 15 bases between. This CDR3 reads CASSVVLGEGLNTEAFF. In nucleotides, the CDR3 is TGTGCCAGCAGCGTAGTTTTGGGGGAAGGTCTGAACACTGAAGCTTTCTTT.

For the CDR3, the DNA is TGTGCCTGGAGTTCAGGGGGCGAGCAGTACTTC. It yields the protein CAWSSGGEQYF. The genes are TRBV30 and TRBJ2-7, with TRBD1 matching 7 bases. Trimming at V came to 2 bases and at J to 6 bases, leaving 1 base not matched to a gene. The CDR3 sequence is 11 residues long. The V gene's germline CDR1 is GTSNPN and CDR2 SVGIG (reference sequence).

V gene TRBV4-1 combines with J gene TRBJ2-5; the match to TRBD1 covers 8 bases. V lost 8 bases and J lost 4; bases outside the gene matches: 9. Germline V CDR1 and CDR2: MGHRA, YSYEKL. The CDR3 sequence is 14 residues long. The chain's CDR3 is CASDPGGAGETQYF. For the CDR3, the DNA is TGCGCCAGCGACCCAGGGGGCGCGGGAGAGACCCAGTACTTC.

This clone was recorded a few times. This sequence joins TRBV29-1 and TRBJ1-1, with TRBD1 as a possible D gene (6 bases). The CDR3 length is 14 residues. Germline V gene sequence: CDR1 SQVTM, CDR2 ANQGSEA. V was trimmed by 3 bases and J by 5 bases, leaving 16 bases between them. As DNA, the CDR3 is TGCAGCGTTGATACTACAGGGAGTGGAACTGAAGCTTTCTTT. Its translation: CSVDTTGSGTEAFF.

V gene TRBV19 combines with J gene TRBJ2-4; D unclear. Germline-derived CDR1 and CDR2 are LNHDA and SQIVND (reference sequence). The V end lost 5 bases, the J end lost 5 bases, and 16 bases lay between the germline ends. The length of the CDR3 is 15 residues. The CDR3 reads CASSSPSGAQNIQYF. DNA of the CDR3: TGTGCCAGTAGTTCCCCGTCGGGTGCGCAAAACATTCAGTACTTC.

The chain combines TRBV27 with TRBJ2-1; the D gene is possibly TRBD2 (6 bases). Trimming took 6 bases from V and 5 from J, leaving 20 bases between them. Germline CDR1 reads MNHEY; CDR2 reads SMNVEV (reference sequence). The CDR3 length is 16 residues. CDR3 sequence reads: CASRNLDGGNNNEQFF. As DNA, the CDR3 is TGTGCCAGCAGGAACCTCGATGGCGGGAATAACAATGAGCAGTTCTTC.

V and J are TRBV6-1 and TRBJ2-3; the match to TRBD2 covers 14 bases. CDR3 length: 18 amino acids. V shed 3 bases, J shed 0 bases, and the junction held 5 bases outside the gene matches. Germline CDR1 MNHNS, CDR2 SASEGT. The CDR3 bases are TGTGCCAGCAGTGAGACCGGGACTAGCGGGGGCAGCACAGATACGCAGTATTTT. Translating it yields CASSETGTSGGSTDTQYF.

V and J are TRBV29-1 and TRBJ1-1; possibly TRBD1 for D (6 bases). CDR1 is SQVTM, CDR2 ANQGSEA, per germline. Trimming took 5 bases from V and 8 from J, leaving 12 bases between them. The CDR3 extends over 11 amino acids. The CDR3: CSVWGGEEAFF. In DNA, the CDR3 is TGCAGCGTTTGGGGGGGCGAGGAAGCTTTCTTT.

This clone was seen more than once but under ten times. This chain uses TRBV19 with TRBJ1-1; D remains ambiguous. The V end was cut by 0 bases, the J end by 1 base, with 6 bases between. The CDR3 length is 14 residues. Germline lookup yields CDR1 LNHDA and CDR2 SQIVND (reference sequence). The DNA for the CDR3 is TGTGCCAGTAGTATAGATGGGGAGAACACTGAAGCTTTCTTT. It translates to CASSIDGENTEAFF.

On this clone: The same CDR3 arises from other DNA sequences in this sample as well. The V call is TRBV13, the J call TRBJ2-7; D is perhaps TRBD2 (6 bases). V was clipped by 3 bases and J by 4 bases, with 10 bases between them. CDR3 length equals 13 residues. CDR1 and CDR2 (germline): PRHDT, FYEKMQ (reference sequence). DNA for the CDR3: TGTGCCAGCAGCTTTGGGACTGCTTACGAGCAGTACTTC. Translating gives CASSFGTAYEQYF.

The V and J genes are TRBV10-2 and TRBJ2-5; tentatively, D is TRBD2 (5 bases). Trimming left V 7 bases short and J 5 bases short, with 17 bases between. The germline V gene encodes CDR1 WSHSY and CDR2 SAAADI. The CDR3 consists of 14 residues. The CDR3 reads CASTSFSVLETQYF. As DNA, the CDR3 is TGCGCCAGCACCTCTTTTAGCGTGTTGGAGACCCAGTACTTC.

The rearrangement uses TRBV20-1 and TRBJ1-2; D unclear. Germline V gene lookup returns CDR1 DFQATT and CDR2 SNEGSKA (reference sequence). This CDR3 has 9 residues. Trimming shortened V by 5 bases and J by 3 bases, and 1 base separated the two germline ends. The CDR3: CSADYGYTF. Written as DNA, the CDR3 is TGCAGTGCTGACTATGGCTACACCTTC.

The genes are TRBV13 and TRBJ1-2; D ambiguous. CDR1 PRHDT and CDR2 FYEKMQ come from the germline V gene (reference sequence). Deletions cut 0 bases from V and 8 bases from J, with 10 bases between. The CDR3 length is 13 residues. The CDR3, as DNA: TGTGCCAGCAGCTTAGGCGACTTCAAAGGCTACACCTTC. Its translation: CASSLGDFKGYTF.

This chain joins TRBV30 and TRBJ2-5, with TRBD2 as a possible D gene (6 bases). The CDR3 spans 15 residues. V lost 3 bases, J lost 2 bases, and 16 bases lay in between. From germline, CDR1 is GTSNPN and CDR2 SVGIG (reference sequence). CDR3: CAWRIVGRGQETQYF. The CDR3 DNA follows: TGTGCCTGGAGAATCGTAGGGCGGGGACAAGAGACCCAGTACTTC.

This clone was seen only a few times. The gene calls are TRBV29-1 and TRBJ2-3; D unclear. Looked up from germline, CDR1 is SQVTM and CDR2 is ANQGSEA. V lost 1 base to trimming and J lost 2 bases, with 7 bases between them. The CDR3 runs to 13 residues. Here the CDR3 reads CSVEGGATDTQYF. The CDR3 region has the DNA TGCAGCGTTGAAGGTGGAGCCACAGATACGCAGTATTTT.

Comments on this clone: A read error may account for a junction end that differs from germline. The rearrangement links TRBV27 to TRBJ2-2; the D call may be TRBD1 or TRBD2 (6 bases each). CDR3 length: 15 residues. Germline V lookup: CDR1 MNHEY, CDR2 SMNVEV (reference sequence). CDR3 DNA: TGTGCCAGCAGGATAACGGGGGCGAGCACCGGGAAGCTGTTTTTT. This codes for CASRITGASTGKLFF.

CDR3: CASSLGFGNQPQHF. Here the CDR3 DNA reads TGTGCCAGCAGTTTAGGGTTTGGAAATCAGCCCCAGCATTTT. The chain joins TRBV27 to TRBJ1-5; unclear D gene. There are 14 residues in the CDR3. Germline V lookup: CDR1 MNHEY, CDR2 SMNVEV (reference sequence). Trimming removed 2 bases from V and 4 bases from J, with 9 bases in between.

The V gene is TRBV2, the J gene TRBJ2-1; D unresolved. Trimming took 7 bases from V and 5 from J, leaving 9 bases between them. Germline CDR1 reads SNHLY; CDR2 reads FYNNEI. The length of the CDR3 is 12 residues. CDR3 coding DNA: TGTGCCAGCAATTTCAGAGACAATGAGCAGTTCTTC. The encoded protein is CASNFRDNEQFF.

The J gene is TRBJ1-5, the V gene TRBV4-2; 10 bases line up with TRBD1. The CDR3 is made up of 19 amino acids. The germline CDR1 and CDR2 sequences are LGHNA and YNFKEQ. Trimming at V came to 4 bases and at J to 5 bases, leaving 17 bases not matched to a gene. The CDR3 DNA reads TGTGCCAGCAGCCTCACTGCTTTTTTGGGACAGGGGACTTATCAGCCCCAGCATTTT. Protein product: CASSLTAFLGQGTYQPQHF.

The V call is TRBV25-1, the J call TRBJ1-5; unclear D gene. CDR3 length: 14 amino acids. V dropped 3 bases and J dropped 0 bases, with 6 bases sitting between them. Germline V gives CDR1 MGHDK, CDR2 SYGVNS. As DNA, the CDR3 is TGTGCCAGCAGTGACGAATATAGCAATCAGCCCCAGCATTTT. It yields the protein CASSDEYSNQPQHF.

The rearrangement uses TRBV23-1 and TRBJ1-5; no definite D call. TRBV23-1 is treated as an ORF (open reading frame) with a function not yet certain. V was clipped by 0 bases and J by 5 bases, with 11 bases between them. The CDR3 is made up of 15 amino acids. CDR3 bases: TGCGCCAGCAGTCAATCGGGCCAGGCAGATCAGCCCCAGCATTTT. Amino acid sequence: CASSQSGQADQPQHF.

This chain connects TRBV29-1 to TRBJ1-2, with D possibly TRBD1 on 6 matching bases. Germline V gene sequence: CDR1 SQVTM, CDR2 ANQGSEA. V lost 1 base, J lost 8 bases, and 11 bases lay in between. CDR3 length: 12 residues. The CDR3 region is CSVEARTDGYTF. As DNA, the CDR3 is TGCAGCGTTGAAGCCCGGACAGACGGCTACACCTTC.

The V and J genes are TRBV29-1 and TRBJ1-2, with 10 bases that match TRBD1. The V gene end was trimmed by 5 bases and the J gene end by 4 bases; junction bases not matched to a gene: 10. Germline V gene data show CDR1 as SQVTM and CDR2 as ANQGSEA. This CDR3 contains 15 residues. The CDR3 spells CSVQRQGAPGYGYTF. In DNA, the CDR3 is TGCAGCGTTCAAAGACAGGGGGCGCCCGGCTATGGCTACACCTTC.

The rearrangement joins TRBV7-6 to TRBJ1-5; D uncertain. Germline values: CDR1 SGHVS, CDR2 FNYEAQ. There are 15 residues in the CDR3. The germline V and J ends were trimmed by 5 bases and 7 bases, with 18 bases remaining between them. The CDR3 region is CASSAEAVVGQPQHF. The CDR3 DNA reads as TGTGCCAGCAGCGCAGAGGCAGTTGTTGGGCAGCCCCAGCATTTT.

The sample holds a few counts of this clone. The chain carries TRBV27 and TRBJ1-6; D remains unclear. Trimming pared 8 bases from V and 9 bases from J, leaving 8 bases between. The CDR3 covers 11 residues. Per germline, CDR1 MNHEY and CDR2 SMNVEV (reference sequence). The CDR3 spells CASGSRSPLHF. The CDR3 coding sequence is TGTGCCAGCGGGTCTCGTTCACCCCTCCACTTT.

The gene calls are TRBV6-6 and TRBJ1-5, with D unclear. The CDR3 loop spans 14 amino acids. Deletions cut 6 bases from V and 11 bases from J, with 20 bases between. Germline loops: CDR1 MNHNY, CDR2 SVGAGI (reference sequence). The CDR3 spells CASSPAPTIESQHF. The CDR3 DNA reads as TGTGCCAGCAGCCCGGCACCCACTATTGAATCCCAGCATTTT.